The clone carrying this T cell receptor (beta chain) was counted between two and nine times. The antigen is undetermined. This sample is part of a study of T cell repertoires in cytomegalovirus infection. Overall study: As its CMV epitopes, the study selected recently identified HLA-C-restricted and well-studied HLA-B-restricted targets. Study-wide findings and caveats: Accumulated public TCR beta family frequency recognized individuals carrying CMV together with the relevant HLA. Dominating the ex vivo response were HLA-C-restricted CMV-specific TCR beta clonotypes.

TCRdb used MiXCR to reprocess the reads, holding one entry per CDR3 protein. The sample lists 45,000 to 55,000 distinct CDR3 sequences, approximately 20% occurring once. The trim removed 3 bases at V and 8 bases at J, leaving 6 bases unmatched. The length of the CDR3 is 15 residues. Germline V gene data show CDR1 as LNHDA and CDR2 as SQIVND (reference sequence). This receptor was obtained from a human donor in good health (CMV status not recorded). Some clones in this sample may be carry-over from other donors' samples. Sequenced material: CD8+ T cells from cultured PBMCs, taken from culture after CMV antigen stimulation. The rearrangement uses TRBV19 and TRBJ1-4, with TRBD1 matching over 10 bases. The CDR3 nucleotides read TGTGCCAGTAGTATCGAATGGACAGGGGGGGAAAAACTGTTTTTT. Its translation is CASSIEWTGGEKLFF.